The next 7 T cell receptor beta chains were all read from a single sample in a study of blood T cell repertoires in COVID-19. Repertoires were generated with immunoSEQ multiplex PCR, while TCRdb's copy carries only in-frame clones and drops some. Seen here are some 180,000 clones, roughly 85% observed once, and the top ten hold under 20%. Sample: PBMCs or T cells enriched from blood (not recorded which). The receptors come from a woman in her 70s in a cohort exposed to, infected with or recovered from COVID-19 (not recorded which).

The CDR3, as DNA: TGTGCCAGCAGTGGTGGACAGGGGACAGGGGGGAATCTCTACGAGCAGTACTTC. Protein: CASSGGQGTGGNLYEQYF. The rearrangement links TRBV21-1 to TRBJ2-7; the D call of TRBD1 is as the table states it, not checked on the DNA. TRBV21-1 is a documented pseudogene. The CDR3 loop spans 18 amino acids.

The V call is TRBV6-5, the J call TRBJ1-5, with a possible D match to TRBD1 (6 bases). Germline V lookup: CDR1 MNHEY, CDR2 SVGAGI. Between the trimmed V and J ends, which lost 10 bases and 0 bases, there was a span of 13 bases. This CDR3 is 14 amino acids long. Here the CDR3 reads CATTQGHSNQPQHF. CDR3 coding DNA: TGTGCCACCACACAGGGACATAGCAATCAGCCCCAGCATTTT.

This chain joins TRBV5-1 and TRBJ1-1; no clear D gene. This CDR3 comprises 14 residues. The germline gives CDR1 SGHRS, CDR2 YFSETQ. V lost 0 bases, J lost 7 bases, and 13 bases lay in between. CDR3 loop: CASSLGSGRNEAFF. The CDR3 nucleotides read TGCGCCAGCAGCTTGGGGTCCGGGAGAAATGAAGCTTTCTTT.

The rearrangement uses TRBV5-4 and TRBJ2-6; D is possibly TRBD1 (5 bases). The CDR3 is 15 residues long. V was clipped by 4 bases and J by 0 bases, with 8 bases between them. Germline V gene data show CDR1 as SGHNT and CDR2 as YYREEE (reference sequence). CDR3 DNA: TGTGCCAGCAGCAGGGGATACTCTGGGGCCAACGTCCTGACTTTC. This sequence encodes CASSRGYSGANVLTF.

The V call is TRBV27, the J call TRBJ2-2, with TRBD2 identical over 8 bases. Germline assignment: CDR1 MNHEY and CDR2 SMNVEV (reference sequence). The length of the CDR3 is 16 residues. V shed 6 bases and J 4 bases; nucleotides not matched to a gene: 10. CDR3 DNA sequence: TGTGCCAGCAGGTCGTACGGGAGGGCTATCACCGGGGAGCTGTTTTTT. Translation gives CASRSYGRAITGELFF.

V and J are TRBV9 and TRBJ2-1; D possibly corresponds to TRBD2 (5 bases). Germline CDR1 is SGDLS and CDR2 is YYNGEE. CDR3 length: 14 amino acids. Trimming cost V 4 bases and J 6 bases, with 14 bases left between them. In DNA form, the CDR3 reads TGTGCCAGCAGCTCGAGAGGAGGCCTCAATGAGCAGTTCTTC. This translates into CASSSRGGLNEQFF.

The J gene is TRBJ1-1, the V gene TRBV18, with TRBD1 matching 8 bases. Germline loops: CDR1 KGHSH, CDR2 LQKENI. CDR3 size: 13 residues. With V trimmed by 3 bases and J by 4 bases, 1 base remained unmatched. CDR3 amino acids: CASSPDRVTEAFF. Here the CDR3 DNA reads TGTGCCAGCTCACCGGACAGGGTCACTGAAGCTTTCTTT.